This TCR beta chain was documented in a study of early T cells in non-severe SARS-CoV-2 infection. Study information: The chains were unpaired, and the sequenced material was bulk RNA from unsorted whole blood.

Unique molecular identifiers were attached to individual cDNA molecules. TCRdb used MiXCR to reprocess the 5' RACE reads, holding one entry per CDR3 protein. Among roughly 52,000 distinct CDR3 sequences listed, around 6% were seen once. Overall study findings and caveats: Anti-spike CD8 responses were favored by VDJdb matching, which missed private and CD4 specificities.

As for this clonotype: Antigen: not known.

The germline CDR1 and CDR2 sequences are DFQATT and SNEGSKA (reference sequence). The junction had 16 bases not matched to a gene; V was cut back by 4 bases and J by 6 bases. The CDR3 is 16 amino acids. The sample consisted of whole blood, taken at baseline. The chain combines TRBV20-1 with TRBJ2-3; 7 bases are shared with TRBD2. This TCR came from an adult who was a healthcare worker with PCR-confirmed SARS-CoV-2 infection or an uninfected control (not recorded which). The DNA for the CDR3 is TGCAGTGCTACCCCCCCAGCGGGGTGGGACTTGGATACGCAGTATTTT. Residues: CSATPPAGWDLDTQYF.